In this sample, the clone carrying this T cell receptor (beta chain) turned up a few times. Its antigen is unidentified. The CDR3 consists of 13 residues. Germline lookup yields CDR1 SNHLY and CDR2 FYNNEI. Trimming took 4 bases from V and 7 from J, leaving 11 bases between them. This sample's time point: persistent/refractory GD, antithyroid drugs over 5 years with positive TRAb. Construction of the TCR library relied on RNA isolated from PBMCs. This record belongs to a study of regulatory T cells in long-lasting Graves disease. Study-level results: Segments TRBV28, TRBJ1-2 and TRBJ2-5 showed preferential usage in persistent disease. TCR diversity was lower in persistent Graves' patients (versus newly diagnosed ones).

With iRepertoire HTBI primers and Arm-PCR of CDR3 regions, TCR beta libraries were built. TCRdb re-derived calls from the multiplex PCR reads in MiXCR, one entry per CDR3 protein. The sample shows around 460,000 distinct CDR3 sequences, about 22% of them seen only once. This specimen consisted of peripheral blood mononuclear cells (PBMCs), obtained when the disease was refractory, from a patient treated with antithyroid drugs. The TCR originated in a female donor with Graves disease. The V and J genes are TRBV2 and TRBJ2-1, with D possibly matching TRBD2 (6 bases). The CDR3 bases are TGTGCCAGCAGTGGAGAGGAGGGAAATGAGCAGTTCTTC. Translating gives CASSGEEGNEQFF.